Listed below are T cell receptor beta chains from one sample, sequenced in a study of radiotherapy plus CTLA-4 blockade in lung cancer. Repertoires were generated with immunoSEQ multiplex PCR, while TCRdb's copy carries only in-frame clones and drops some. The data show about 77,000 clones, around 74% seen once. The source material was peripheral blood, sampled from a patient treated with radiotherapy plus ipilimumab. The receptors stem from a human donor with non-small cell lung cancer whose response to radiotherapy plus ipilimumab could not be evaluated. Both conserved end residues are part of each CDR3. Each record gives: V gene, D gene, clone size, J gene, CDR3 protein, CDR3 DNA. D genes are given only for firm matches. Clone size is given for some rows only: seen once, a few or many times, or a class if the clone is expanded.

V: TRBV11-3; D: TRBD1; size: -; J: TRBJ1-1; CDR3: CASSLRDRVWTEAFF; DNA: TGTGCCAGCAGCCTCCGGGACAGGGTTTGGACTGAAGCTTTCTTT
V: TRBV27; D: -; size: -; J: TRBJ2-2; CDR3: CASSDRQNTGELFF; DNA: TGTGCCAGCAGCGACAGGCAGAACACCGGGGAGCTGTTTTTT
V: TRBV5-1; D: -; size: -; J: TRBJ2-2; CDR3: CASSIYRDNLNTGELFF; DNA: TGCGCCAGCAGCATCTACCGGGACAACTTGAACACCGGGGAGCTGTTTTTT
V: TRBV6-5; D: -; size: once; J: TRBJ1-5; CDR3: CASSYSTGPKAPQHF; DNA: TGTGCCAGCAGTTACTCCACAGGACCCAAGGCGCCCCAGCATTTT
V: TRBV11-2; D: -; size: -; J: TRBJ1-1; CDR3: CASSLDRGAEAFF; DNA: TGTGCCAGCAGCTTAGACCGGGGGGCTGAAGCTTTCTTT
V: TRBV7-8; D: -; size: -; J: TRBJ1-3; CDR3: CASSRRVPSGNTIYF; DNA: TGTGCCAGCAGCCGCAGGGTTCCCTCTGGAAACACCATATATTTT
V: TRBV27; D: TRBD1; size: -; J: TRBJ2-1; CDR3: CASSLSGTGQFF; DNA: TGTGCCAGCAGTTTATCAGGGACAGGGCAGTTCTTC
V: TRBV5-1; D: TRBD2; size: -; J: TRBJ2-4; CDR3: CASSRNPGLAGEVAKNIQYF; DNA: TGCGCCAGCAGCCGAAACCCGGGACTAGCGGGAGAGGTAGCCAAAAACATTCAGTACTTC
V: TRBV11-2; D: -; size: few; J: TRBJ2-1; CDR3: CASSSFYNEQFF; DNA: TGTGCCAGCAGTTCATTCTACAATGAGCAGTTCTTC
V: TRBV5-4; D: TRBD2; size: once; J: TRBJ2-1; CDR3: CASRPGLAGGSSYNEQFF; DNA: TGTGCCAGCAGACCGGGACTAGCGGGAGGCAGCTCCTACAATGAGCAGTTCTTC
V: TRBV5-1; D: -; size: -; J: TRBJ1-1; CDR3: CASSLVSIGGLTEAFF; DNA: TGCGCCAGCAGCTTGGTGTCTATCGGGGGGCTCACTGAAGCTTTCTTT
V: TRBV30; D: -; size: -; J: TRBJ1-2; CDR3: CAWSATAAGGYTF; DNA: TGTGCCTGGAGTGCGACAGCGGCGGGAGGCTACACCTTC
V: TRBV5-1; D: TRBD1; size: -; J: TRBJ1-1; CDR3: CASSPTGGAGNTEAFF; DNA: TGCGCCAGCAGCCCGACAGGGGGCGCGGGTAACACTGAAGCTTTCTTT
V: TRBV15; D: -; size: once; J: TRBJ1-6; CDR3: CATSRDNTGQSPLHF; DNA: TGTGCCACCAGCAGAGATAATACAGGGCAATCACCCCTCCACTTT
V: TRBV27; D: -; size: -; J: TRBJ1-2; CDR3: CASSSGAPYGYTF; DNA: TGTGCCAGCAGTAGCGGGGCCCCCTACGGCTACACCTTC
V: TRBV19; D: -; size: -; J: TRBJ1-1; CDR3: CASSNTPLVGRVGNTEAFF; DNA: TGTGCCAGTAGTAATACCCCCCTGGTAGGGAGGGTTGGCAACACTGAAGCTTTCTTT
V: TRBV5-4; D: -; size: -; J: TRBJ1-1; CDR3: CASSVSMNTEAFF; DNA: TGTGCCAGCAGCGTTTCTATGAACACTGAAGCTTTCTTT
V: TRBV6-1; D: -; size: -; J: TRBJ1-4; CDR3: CASSLRVPGREGLFF; DNA: TGTGCCAGCAGCCTCCGGGTCCCGGGTAGAGAAGGACTGTTTTTT
V: TRBV28; D: -; size: few; J: TRBJ1-2; CDR3: CASSFFGTGRVAGYTF; DNA: TGTGCCAGCAGTTTTTTTGGGACGGGGAGGGTCGCGGGCTACACCTTC
V: TRBV4-1; D: -; size: -; J: TRBJ1-4; CDR3: CASSQDRTVLNEKLFF; DNA: TGCGCCAGCAGCCAAGATCGGACAGTCCTTAATGAAAAACTGTTTTTT
V: TRBV19; D: -; size: -; J: TRBJ2-7; CDR3: CASRGSRPDYAQYF; DNA: TGTGCCAGTCGAGGAAGTCGCCCAGACTATGCGCAGTACTTC
V: TRBV28; D: -; size: -; J: TRBJ1-2; CDR3: CASSLFPTTGLGYTF; DNA: TGTGCCAGCAGTTTATTCCCCACCACAGGGCTGGGCTACACCTTC
V: TRBV7-8; D: TRBD2; size: once; J: TRBJ2-1; CDR3: CASKRGFYNEQFF; DNA: TGTGCCAGCAAGCGGGGATTTTACAATGAGCAGTTCTTC
V: TRBV5-1; D: TRBD1; size: -; J: TRBJ2-6; CDR3: CASSLTGAGANVLTF; DNA: TGCGCCAGCAGCCTAACAGGGGCTGGGGCCAACGTCCTGACTTTC
V: TRBV15; D: -; size: -; J: TRBJ1-6; CDR3: CATSNPKAGSYNSPLHF; DNA: TGTGCCACCAGCAACCCCAAAGCGGGCTCCTATAATTCACCCCTCCACTTT
V: TRBV30; D: -; size: -; J: TRBJ2-3; CDR3: CAWTRTTSTDTQYF; DNA: TGTGCCTGGACTCGGACTACCAGCACAGATACGCAGTATTTT
V: TRBV18; D: TRBD2; size: -; J: TRBJ2-5; CDR3: CASSQTSGGVPFQETQYF; DNA: TGTGCCAGCTCGCAAACTAGCGGGGGAGTTCCCTTCCAAGAGACCCAGTACTTC
V: TRBV2; D: TRBD2; size: once; J: TRBJ2-3; CDR3: CASSGTSGSRRDTQYF; DNA: TGTGCCAGCAGCGGGACTAGCGGGAGCAGAAGAGATACGCAGTATTTT
V: TRBV11-2; D: TRBD1; size: -; J: TRBJ1-1; CDR3: CASSLVPRGRRVEAFF; DNA: TGTGCCAGCAGCTTAGTTCCTAGGGGGCGACGAGTTGAAGCTTTCTTT
V: TRBV6-1; D: TRBD1; size: -; J: TRBJ1-5; CDR3: CASSRDRANGPQHF; DNA: TGTGCCAGCAGCCGGGACAGGGCGAATGGGCCCCAGCATTTT
V: TRBV10-2; D: -; size: -; J: TRBJ2-3; CDR3: CASSDRSGWRTQYF; DNA: TGCGCCAGCAGTGATCGTTCGGGGTGGAGGACGCAGTATTTT
V: TRBV6-1; D: TRBD1; size: -; J: TRBJ2-7; CDR3: CASSEFGTALYEQYF; DNA: TGTGCCAGCAGTGAATTCGGGACAGCCCTTTACGAGCAGTACTTC
V: TRBV28; D: TRBD1; size: -; J: TRBJ1-2; CDR3: CASSLGTGIYGYTF; DNA: TGTGCCAGCAGTTTGGGGACAGGGATCTATGGCTACACCTTC
V: TRBV7-2; D: TRBD1; size: few; J: TRBJ1-1; CDR3: CASSSDRGPIEAFF; DNA: TGTGCCAGCAGTTCGGACAGGGGGCCTATTGAAGCTTTCTTT
V: TRBV10-3; D: TRBD1; size: -; J: TRBJ1-1; CDR3: CAISDPGQMNTEAFF; DNA: TGTGCCATCAGTGACCCGGGACAGATGAACACTGAAGCTTTCTTT
V: TRBV27; D: -; size: -; J: TRBJ2-3; CDR3: CASSPNHFSTDTQYF; DNA: TGTGCCAGCAGCCCTAATCATTTTAGCACAGATACGCAGTATTTT
V: TRBV6-5; D: TRBD1; size: few; J: TRBJ1-2; CDR3: CASILNRDRAYGYTF; DNA: TGTGCCAGCATTCTAAACCGGGACAGGGCCTATGGCTACACCTTC
V: TRBV5-5; D: -; size: few; J: TRBJ1-4; CDR3: CASSLASGVGEKLFF; DNA: TGTGCCAGCAGCTTGGCTTCCGGGGTAGGAGAAAAACTGTTTTTT
V: TRBV20-1; D: -; size: -; J: TRBJ2-7; CDR3: CSASNSRQYF; DNA: TGCAGTGCTAGTAACAGTCGGCAGTACTTC
V: TRBV23-1; D: -; size: -; J: TRBJ1-1; CDR3: CARESVSDLMNTEAFF; DNA: TGCGCCAGGGAGTCGGTCAGCGACCTTATGAACACTGAAGCTTTCTTT
V: TRBV7-3; D: TRBD2; size: -; J: TRBJ2-1; CDR3: CASSLASGSNNEQFF; DNA: TGTGCCAGCAGCTTAGCTAGCGGGTCGAACAATGAGCAGTTCTTC
V: TRBV7-8; D: -; size: -; J: TRBJ1-6; CDR3: CASSSGRFVYNSPLHF; DNA: TGTGCCAGCAGCTCGGGTCGGTTCGTCTATAATTCACCCCTCCACTTT